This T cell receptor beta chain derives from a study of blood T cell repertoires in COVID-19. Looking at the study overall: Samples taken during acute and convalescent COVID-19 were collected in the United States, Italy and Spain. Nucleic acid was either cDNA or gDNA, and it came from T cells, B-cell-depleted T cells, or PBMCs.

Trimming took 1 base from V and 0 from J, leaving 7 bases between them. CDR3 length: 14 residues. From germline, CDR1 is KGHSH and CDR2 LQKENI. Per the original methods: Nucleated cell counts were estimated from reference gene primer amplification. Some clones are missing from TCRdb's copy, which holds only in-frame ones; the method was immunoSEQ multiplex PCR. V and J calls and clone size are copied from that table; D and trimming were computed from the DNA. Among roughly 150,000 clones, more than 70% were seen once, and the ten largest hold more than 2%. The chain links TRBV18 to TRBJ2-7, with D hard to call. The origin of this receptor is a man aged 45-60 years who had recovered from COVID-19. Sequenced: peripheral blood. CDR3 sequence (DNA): TGTGCCAGCTCACCACAACCGGTCTCCTACGAGCAGTACTTC. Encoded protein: CASSPQPVSYEQYF.